Shown below are 11 T cell receptor beta chains from a single sample sequenced in a study of cytomegalovirus exposure and HLA in healthy donors. Amplification used 60 Vbeta primers and 13 Jbeta primers. Profiling relied on immunoSEQ multiplex PCR, and the TCRdb table lists in-frame clones only, not all of them. Found here are over 75,000 clones, approximately 78% of them singletons; the top ten hold approximately 0.8%. The specimen sequenced was PBMCs. The receptor source for this set is a woman aged 55-69 years in good health and CMV-seronegative.

V gene TRBV6-5 combines with J gene TRBJ2-3; weak D call: TRBD2 (5 bases). V shed 2 bases and J shed 4 bases, with 13 bases lying between them. This CDR3 contains 15 residues. From germline, CDR1 is MNHEY and CDR2 SVGAGI. The CDR3 is CASSYEGAGPDTQYF. In nucleotides, the CDR3 is TGTGCCAGCAGTTACGAGGGCGCGGGCCCAGATACGCAGTATTTT.

The chain couples TRBV13 to TRBJ2-5; 11 nucleotides align to TRBD2. Germline assignment: CDR1 PRHDT and CDR2 FYEKMQ (reference sequence). The CDR3 consists of 14 residues. J was trimmed by 4 bases and V by 5 bases; bases with no gene match: 3. The CDR3 spells CASSVGTSGETQYF. The CDR3 DNA is TGTGCCAGCAGCGTCGGGACTAGCGGAGAGACCCAGTACTTC.

This chain joins TRBV27 and TRBJ1-1; no definite D call. Trimming left V 0 bases short and J 5 bases short, with 10 bases between. Germline lookup yields CDR1 MNHEY and CDR2 SMNVEV (reference sequence). The CDR3 consists of 14 residues. The CDR3 reads CASSLSMAGTEAFF. The CDR3 coding sequence is TGTGCCAGCAGTTTATCGATGGCCGGGACTGAAGCTTTCTTT.

This chain connects TRBV9 to TRBJ2-7; unclear D gene. Per the germline V gene, CDR1 is SGDLS and CDR2 is YYNGEE. The V and J ends lost 2 bases and 2 bases respectively, with 11 bases between them. CDR3 length equals 14 residues. The CDR3 loop is CASSVGPKTYEQYF. The CDR3 DNA reads TGTGCCAGCAGCGTCGGTCCAAAAACCTACGAGCAGTACTTC.

The rearrangement joins TRBV7-9 to TRBJ2-6; no definite D call. Germline CDR1 is SEHNR and CDR2 is FQNEAQ (reference sequence). This CDR3 contains 13 residues. V lost 10 bases to trimming and J lost 0 bases, with 7 bases between them. This CDR3 is CAIQFSGANVLTF. The CDR3 DNA follows: TGTGCCATCCAATTCTCTGGGGCCAACGTCCTGACTTTC.

V gene TRBV28 combines with J gene TRBJ1-2; D unresolved. The CDR3 has 13 amino acids. With 0 bases removed from V and 7 bases from J, the gap between germline ends came to 9 bases. CDR1 is MDHEN, CDR2 SYDVKM, per germline. DNA of the CDR3: TGTGCCAGCAGTTTATGGATTGGTAGTGGCTACACCTTC. Its protein product is CASSLWIGSGYTF.

The chain combines TRBV6-5 with TRBJ1-5; maybe TRBD1 (5 bases). Germline lookup yields CDR1 MNHEY and CDR2 SVGAGI. This CDR3 has 15 amino acids. V lost 5 bases, J lost 3 bases, and 14 bases lay in between. The CDR3 loop reads CASSRQPEDNQPQHF. The CDR3 region has the DNA TGTGCCAGCAGTAGACAGCCGGAAGACAATCAGCCCCAGCATTTT.

The chain carries TRBV2 and TRBJ2-5, with D maybe TRBD2 (6 bases). Trimming shortened V by 6 bases and J by 7 bases, and 21 bases separated the two germline ends. The CDR3 runs 15 residues. Germline CDR1 and CDR2: SNHLY and FYNNEI. The DNA for the CDR3 is TGTGCCAGCAGGGGAGGCCAGGGCATAGAATTGACCCAGTACTTC. The encoded protein is CASRGGQGIELTQYF.

The chain employs TRBV7-9 and TRBJ1-4; unclear D gene. Looked up from germline, CDR1 is SEHNR and CDR2 is FQNEAQ (reference sequence). Trimming stripped 4 bases from V and 4 bases from J, with 10 bases between. The CDR3 length is 14 residues. CDR3 nucleotide sequence: TGTGCCAGCAGCTCTTCTAATGTTAATGAAAAACTGTTTTTT. This translates into CASSSSNVNEKLFF.

V and J are TRBV5-1 and TRBJ1-1; D gene unclear. The CDR3 totals 14 residues. From germline, CDR1 is SGHRS and CDR2 YFSETQ. V dropped 4 bases and J dropped 1 base, with 11 bases sitting between them. CDR3 coding DNA: TGCGCCAGCAGCGACGGACGGGAGAACACTGAAGCTTTCTTT. This translates into CASSDGRENTEAFF.

The genes are TRBV5-8 and TRBJ1-1; D is possibly TRBD1 (5 bases). V gave up 4 bases and J gave up 1 base, with 14 bases separating them. The germline V gene encodes CDR1 SGHTS and CDR2 YDEGEE. The length of the CDR3 is 15 residues. The CDR3: CASSPGLSRNTEAFF. The CDR3, as DNA: TGTGCCAGCAGCCCGGGACTCTCTCGGAACACTGAAGCTTTCTTT.